This T cell receptor beta chain is drawn from a study of T cell changes during pregnancy in multiple sclerosis (dated by TCRdb to between 2019 and 2020). About the full investigation: Changes in the T cell repertoire over the course of pregnancy were examined in this study in women with multiple sclerosis.

Library creation used the immunoSEQ multiplex PCR assay. TCRdb holds this immuneACCESS table with in-frame rearrangements only. Some clones are missing; in checked studies, unresolved V genes explain under half, and the rest has no known cause. The sample table shows about 87,000 clones, and 90% to 95% are seen once. The ten largest account for around 1.4% of the sample. Comments on this clone: Its recognized antigen is unknown. No clone much larger than this one lies a single base away; base qualities are absent.

V is pared back by 8 bases and J by 5 bases, with 18 bases lying between the germline termini. Looking up the germline V gene (reference sequence) yields CDR1 MNHEY and CDR2 SMNVEV. Including cysteine and phenylalanine, the CDR3 has 14 amino acids. The read is trimmed to its CDR3 DNA, 42 bases read in frame from base 1. Rearrangement joined TRBV27 to TRBJ1-1; perhaps TRBD1 is the D gene, with 6 bases matching. The source of this sequence is a female donor in good health, enrolled as a control in a pregnancy study. Material: peripheral blood, obtained in the third trimester of pregnancy. The sequenced DNA: TGTGCCAGCCGGCCTCTGGGGGCTAGTACTGAAGCTTTCTTT. The translation is CASRPLGASTEAFF.